These 18 T cell receptor beta chains were sequenced from one sample in a study of blood T cell repertoires in COVID-19. The assay was immunoSEQ multiplex PCR, and TCRdb's table has in-frame clones only and misses some. Among over 100,000 clones listed, over 80% were seen once. The sequenced material came from peripheral blood. The receptors here all came from a man in his fifties with active COVID-19.

The genes are TRBV3-1 (or the pseudogene TRBV3-2) and TRBJ2-1; D gene unclear. The CDR3 is 14 residues long. Germline lookup yields CDR1 LGHDT and CDR2 YNNKEL (reference sequence). Trimming pared 1 base from V and 4 bases from J, leaving 8 bases between. In DNA form, the CDR3 reads TGTGCCAGCAGCCAAGCGCCTAGATACAATGAGCAGTTCTTC. Translation: CASSQAPRYNEQFF.

The chain employs TRBV7-2 and TRBJ2-4; 7 bases agree with TRBD2. This CDR3 has 19 residues. Germline assignment: CDR1 SGHTA and CDR2 FQGNSA. Trimming took 1 base from V and 1 from J; bases not matched to a gene: 13. In nucleotides, the CDR3 is TGTGCCAGCAGCTTAGAACGGGGAGGGATGAAGGGGGCCAAAAACATTCAGTACTTC. The encoded protein is CASSLERGGMKGAKNIQYF.

This sequence joins TRBV5-1 and TRBJ2-5; D perhaps matches TRBD2 (6 bases). Germline CDR1 SGHRS, CDR2 YFSETQ. Trimming took 3 bases from V and 5 from J, leaving 23 bases between them. The CDR3 contains 17 residues. This chain's CDR3 is CASSSRTTGLLLETQYF. CDR3 nucleotide sequence: TGCGCCAGCAGCTCCCGCACGACGGGACTCCTCTTGGAGACCCAGTACTTC.

This sequence joins TRBV3-1 (or the pseudogene TRBV3-2) and TRBJ2-7; 9 nucleotides match TRBD2. J lost 1 base, V lost 1 base, and 5 bases had no gene match. This CDR3 is built from 16 residues. Germline assignment: CDR1 LGHDT and CDR2 YNNKEL (reference sequence). CDR3 DNA: TGTGCCAGCAGCCAAGTTTTAACTAGCGGGTCCTACGAGCAGTACTTC. Its translation: CASSQVLTSGSYEQYF.

This clone occurred a few times. The rearrangement links TRBV6-6 to TRBJ1-1; possible D gene TRBD1, 6 bases. V was shortened by 8 bases and J by 5 bases, with 18 bases between the two germline ends. The CDR3 has 14 residues. Per the germline V gene, CDR1 is MNHNY and CDR2 is SVGAGI (reference sequence). The chain's CDR3 is CASLGGGRLTEAFF. The CDR3 region has the DNA TGTGCCAGCCTTGGGGGGGGGCGATTGACTGAAGCTTTCTTT.

The gene calls are TRBV30 and TRBJ1-3; D might be TRBD1 (6 bases). Trimming pared 7 bases from V and 4 bases from J, leaving 11 bases between. The length of the CDR3 is 12 residues. The germline gives CDR1 GTSNPN, CDR2 SVGIG (reference sequence). CDR3 nucleotide sequence: TGTGCCTACAGGGTCGGCGGAAACACCATATATTTT. It translates to CAYRVGGNTIYF.

J is TRBJ2-7 and V is TRBV2; 7 positions agree with TRBD2. The CDR3 extends over 14 amino acids. The germline V gene has CDR1 SNHLY and CDR2 FYNNEI. Trimming took 2 bases from V and 2 from J; bases not matched to a gene: 3. The CDR3 coding sequence is TGTGCCAGCAGTGAAAACCTAGCGGCCTACGAGCAGTACTTC. Translated, it gives CASSENLAAYEQYF.

The chain uses TRBV6-2 or TRBV6-3 and TRBJ2-4; 13 positions match TRBD2. The CDR3 spans 16 residues. Germline V lookup: CDR1 MNHEY, CDR2 SVGEGT. After removal of 2 bases from V and 4 bases from J, the junction contained 2 bases not matched to a gene. CDR3 loop: CASSYGTSGVKNIQYF. The CDR3 region has the DNA TGTGCCAGCAGTTACGGGACTAGCGGGGTGAAAAACATTCAGTACTTC.

The V and J genes are TRBV3-1 (or the pseudogene TRBV3-2) and TRBJ2-3, with 11 bases that match TRBD2. The CDR3 contains 17 residues. Germline V gene data show CDR1 as LGHDT and CDR2 as YNNKEL (reference sequence). The junction had 12 bases not matched to a gene; V was cut back by 3 bases and J by 7 bases. The CDR3 coding sequence is TGTGCCAGCAGCCACTCGAGGGTGATAGCGGGGGGGCATACGCAGTATTTT. Protein: CASSHSRVIAGGHTQYF.

The rearrangement uses TRBV6-5 and TRBJ1-3; D uncertain. V was clipped by 0 bases and J by 1 base, with 10 bases between them. This CDR3 contains 16 residues. Germline V CDR1 and CDR2: MNHEY, SVGAGI. The CDR3: CASSYSIGRSGNTIYF. The DNA for the CDR3 is TGTGCCAGCAGTTACTCGATCGGTCGGTCTGGAAACACCATATATTTT.

In this sample, this clone turned up once. The chain is built from TRBV7-9 and TRBJ1-6; the D gene is possibly TRBD1 (6 bases). Germline V CDR1 and CDR2: SEHNR, FQNEAQ (reference sequence). CDR3 length equals 15 residues. Trimming took 3 bases from V and 6 from J, leaving 12 bases between them. This chain's CDR3 is CASSLPGHINSPLHF. Here the CDR3 DNA reads TGTGCCAGCAGCTTGCCGGGACATATTAATTCACCCCTCCACTTT.

The CDR3 region is CASSTTATQYF. DNA for the CDR3: TGTGCCAGCAGCACCACAGCTACCCAGTACTTC. The chain joins TRBV12-3 or TRBV12-4 to TRBJ2-5, with D hard to call. This CDR3 has 11 amino acids. V lost 6 bases, J lost 8 bases, and 10 bases lay in between.

The genes are TRBV5-6 and TRBJ1-4; D not certain. Germline-derived CDR1 and CDR2 are SGHDT and YYEEEE. Trimming removed 0 bases at V and 4 bases at J, with 10 bases between. There are 15 residues in the CDR3. The CDR3 DNA follows: TGTGCCAGCAGCTTGGATCGGGGTCGTAATGAAAAACTGTTTTTT. Protein product: CASSLDRGRNEKLFF.

The chain links TRBV7-2 to TRBJ2-5; 7 positions match TRBD1. The CDR3 runs to 15 residues. Germline trimming cut 2 bases from V and 4 bases from J; bases unmatched to any gene: 7. CDR1 is SGHTA, CDR2 FQGNSA, per germline. The CDR3 DNA reads TGTGCCAGCAGCTTAAGACAGGGTAGGGGAGAGACCCAGTACTTC. As protein: CASSLRQGRGETQYF.

The chain recombines TRBV7-8 with TRBJ2-1; 10 bases match TRBD1. Looked up from germline, CDR1 is SGHVS and CDR2 is FQNEAQ. The CDR3 has 13 residues. Trimming cost V 7 bases and J 8 bases; bases outside gene matches: 5. CDR3: CASKETGGYEQFF. CDR3 sequence (DNA): TGTGCCAGCAAGGAGACAGGGGGCTATGAGCAGTTCTTC.

V gene TRBV11-1 combines with J gene TRBJ1-1; 7 nucleotides agree with TRBD1. From germline, CDR1 is SGHAT and CDR2 FQDESV (reference sequence). V dropped 5 bases and J dropped 5; count of bases not matched to a gene: 2. This CDR3 contains 12 residues. The CDR3: CASSPDRTEAFF. CDR3 DNA sequence: TGTGCCAGCAGCCCGGACAGGACTGAAGCTTTCTTT.

The chain couples TRBV5-1 to TRBJ2-2; TRBD2 agrees at 8 bases. The germline gives CDR1 SGHRS, CDR2 YFSETQ. The ends lost 2 bases at V and 7 bases at J; junction bases unmatched: 4. CDR3 length equals 14 residues. CDR3 sequence (DNA): TGCGCCAGCAGCTTCGGGGGGGCCGACGGGGAGCTGTTTTTT. It encodes CASSFGGADGELFF.

The chain recombines TRBV7-9 with TRBJ2-2; no firm D call. Per germline, CDR1 SEHNR and CDR2 FQNEAQ (reference sequence). The CDR3 contains 15 residues. Between the trimmed V and J ends, which lost 1 base and 1 base, there was a span of 7 bases. The CDR3 coding sequence is TGTGCCAGCAGCTTAGTGGCAGGGAACACCGGGGAGCTGTTTTTT. Its translation is CASSLVAGNTGELFF.